The 10 T cell receptor beta chains below were found in one sample sequenced in a study of T cell repertoires in cytomegalovirus infection. In TCRdb, the reads were re-called with MiXCR into one record per CDR3 protein. This repertoire shows just under 500,000 distinct CDR3 sequences, roughly a third found once; its top ten account for 15% to 20%. The antigens for these receptors are not known. Sequencing was performed on cultured PBMCs, taken from culture after CMV antigen stimulation. The source is a human donor in good health (CMV status not recorded). Some clones in this sample may be carry-over from other donors' samples.

The rearrangement joins TRBV7-6 to TRBJ1-1; 7 nucleotides match TRBD1. Germline CDR1 is SGHVS and CDR2 is FNYEAQ. With V trimmed by 0 bases and J by 5 bases, 0 bases remained unmatched. The length of the CDR3 is 13 residues. The CDR3 loop reads CASSLATGTEAFF. The CDR3, as DNA: TGTGCCAGCAGCTTAGCGACAGGGACTGAAGCTTTCTTT.

This chain connects TRBV28 to TRBJ1-1; D ambiguous. Germline lookup yields CDR1 MDHEN and CDR2 SYDVKM. The CDR3 has 12 residues. The germline V and J ends were trimmed by 5 bases and 3 bases, with 7 bases remaining between them. This CDR3 is CASSLDDTEAFF. The CDR3 DNA sequence: TGTGCCAGCAGTCTAGATGACACTGAAGCTTTCTTT.

The rearrangement uses TRBV4-1 and TRBJ2-2; 8 nucleotides align to TRBD1. This CDR3 comprises 15 residues. The germline gives CDR1 MGHRA, CDR2 YSYEKL. Trimming cost V 3 bases and J 3 bases; bases outside gene matches: 3. The CDR3 DNA follows: TGCGCCAGCAGCCACCTGGACAGGGACACCGGGGAGCTGTTTTTT. Translation: CASSHLDRDTGELFF.

This clonotype turned up a few times. The rearrangement uses TRBV20-1 and TRBJ2-5, with D perhaps matching TRBD1 (6 bases). Trimming cost V 5 bases and J 2 bases, with 15 bases left between them. The CDR3 loop spans 14 amino acids. Germline loops: CDR1 DFQATT, CDR2 SNEGSKA (reference sequence). CDR3 DNA: TGCAGTGCTCGGACAGAAACCTTACAAGAGACCCAGTACTTC. Protein: CSARTETLQETQYF.

This clonotype showed up many times. The chain uses TRBV7-2 and TRBJ1-2, with a possible D match to TRBD1 (6 bases). Per the germline V gene, CDR1 is SGHTA and CDR2 is FQGNSA. Trimming shortened V by 5 bases and J by 7 bases, and 11 bases separated the two germline ends. The CDR3 has 12 amino acids. The CDR3 DNA reads TGTGCCAGCAGCGCTCAGGGGTTTGGCTACACCTTC. Its translation: CASSAQGFGYTF.

This clonotype was counted only a few times. CDR3: CASRAPTGPSQPQHF. DNA for the CDR3: TGTGCCAGTAGGGCCCCTACAGGCCCGTCTCAGCCCCAGCATTTT. The chain has TRBV19 and TRBJ1-5; the D gene is possibly TRBD1 (5 bases). There are 15 residues in the CDR3. V shed 6 bases and J shed 6 bases, with 18 bases lying between them. Germline CDR1 LNHDA, CDR2 SQIVND (reference sequence).

This chain links TRBV20-1 with TRBJ2-7; 10 bases are shared with TRBD1. CDR3 length: 14 amino acids. Germline lookup yields CDR1 DFQATT and CDR2 SNEGSKA (reference sequence). V shed 4 bases and J 5 bases; nucleotides not matched to a gene: 8. CDR3 loop: CSATPRTGGNEQYF. CDR3 sequence (DNA): TGCAGTGCTACCCCTCGGACAGGGGGGAACGAGCAGTACTTC.

The V and J genes are TRBV7-2 and TRBJ2-5, with TRBD1 as a possible D gene (6 bases). V was pared by 2 bases and J by 1 base, with 8 bases between. Germline CDR1 reads SGHTA; CDR2 reads FQGNSA. The length of the CDR3 is 14 residues. The CDR3 protein is CASSLLDSQETQYF. The CDR3 DNA reads TGTGCCAGCAGCTTATTGGACAGCCAAGAGACCCAGTACTTC.

This clonotype came up many times. This chain uses TRBV7-2 with TRBJ1-3, with 8 bases lining up with TRBD1. The V gene end was trimmed by 5 bases and the J gene end by 4 bases; junction bases not matched to a gene: 7. CDR1 and CDR2 from the germline V gene are SGHTA and FQGNSA. The CDR3 has 15 residues. This CDR3 reads CASSQTGETGNTIYF. The CDR3 nucleotides read TGTGCCAGCAGCCAGACAGGGGAAACGGGAAACACCATATATTTT.

This clonotype appeared a few times. This rearrangement joins TRBV10-3 to TRBJ1-2; D call uncertain. Trimming shortened V by 1 base and J by 4 bases, and 7 bases separated the two germline ends. The CDR3 length is 13 residues. Per germline, CDR1 ENHRY and CDR2 SYGVKD. CDR3 DNA sequence: TGTGCCATCAGTGAGTTGGGTGTCTATGGCTACACCTTC. Translation: CAISELGVYGYTF.